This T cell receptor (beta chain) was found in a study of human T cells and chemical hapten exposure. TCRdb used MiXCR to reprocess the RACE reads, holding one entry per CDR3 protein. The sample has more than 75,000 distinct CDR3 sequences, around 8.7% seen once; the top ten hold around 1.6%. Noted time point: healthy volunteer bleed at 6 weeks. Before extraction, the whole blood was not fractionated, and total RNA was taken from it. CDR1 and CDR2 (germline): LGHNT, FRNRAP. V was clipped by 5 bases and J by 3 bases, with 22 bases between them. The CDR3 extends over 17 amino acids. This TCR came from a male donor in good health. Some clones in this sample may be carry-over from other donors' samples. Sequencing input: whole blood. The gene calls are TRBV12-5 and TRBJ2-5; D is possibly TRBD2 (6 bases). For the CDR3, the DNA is TGTGCTAGTGGTCCCTCGACGGGGACTCAGTCAGAAGAGACCCAGTACTTC. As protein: CASGPSTGTQSEETQYF.